This TCR beta chain was captured by sequencing in a study of CD8 T cells in ankylosing spondylitis. This clonotype showed up many times. The V gene end was trimmed by 3 bases and the J gene end by 6 bases; junction bases not matched to a gene: 13. The CDR3 covers 17 residues. A single record per CDR3 protein comes from TCRdb applying MiXCR to the 5' RACE reads. The sample lists about 220,000 distinct CDR3 sequences, approximately 24% occurring once. The origin of this receptor is a male donor with ankylosing spondylitis or in good health (not recorded which). The rearrangement joins TRBV12-3 or TRBV12-4 to TRBJ2-1, with TRBD1 matching over 8 bases. Specimen: blood, either unsorted or a sorted T cell fraction (not recorded which). The CDR3 DNA follows: TGTGCCAGCAGTTTCTTAGTCGACAGGGGATTGGTCAATGAGCAGTTCTTC. This codes for CASSFLVDRGLVNEQFF.